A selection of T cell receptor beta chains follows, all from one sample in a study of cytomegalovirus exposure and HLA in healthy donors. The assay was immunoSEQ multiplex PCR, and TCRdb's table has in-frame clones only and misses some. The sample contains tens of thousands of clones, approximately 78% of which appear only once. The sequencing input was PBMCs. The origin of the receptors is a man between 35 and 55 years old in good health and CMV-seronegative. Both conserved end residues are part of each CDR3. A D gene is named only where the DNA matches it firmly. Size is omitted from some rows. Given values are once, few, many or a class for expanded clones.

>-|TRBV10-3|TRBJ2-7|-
CAISAGGLGGEQYF
TGTGCCATCAGTGCCGGGGGGCTTGGGGGCGAGCAGTACTTC
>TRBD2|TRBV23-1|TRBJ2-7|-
CASSQSPIAGYEQYF
TGCGCCAGCAGTCAATCCCCAATAGCGGGCTACGAGCAGTACTTC
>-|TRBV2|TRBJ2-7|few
CASSGASEQYF
TGTGCCAGCAGTGGGGCGTCCGAGCAGTACTTC
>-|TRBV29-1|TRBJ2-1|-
CSARVSYNEQFF
TGCAGCGCCCGGGTTTCCTACAATGAGCAGTTCTTC
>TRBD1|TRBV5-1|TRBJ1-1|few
CASSRTGLTEAFF
TGCGCCAGCTCTCGGACAGGGCTTACTGAAGCTTTCTTT
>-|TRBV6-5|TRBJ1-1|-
CASRGPPNTEAFF
TGTGCCAGCAGGGGCCCGCCGAACACTGAAGCTTTCTTT
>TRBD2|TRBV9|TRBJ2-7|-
CASSPRTSGMSSYEQYF
TGTGCCAGCAGCCCACGGACTAGCGGGATGAGCTCCTACGAGCAGTACTTC
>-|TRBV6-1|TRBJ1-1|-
CASSPGGIRNTEAFF
TGTGCCAGCAGTCCCGGAGGTATTAGGAACACTGAAGCTTTCTTT
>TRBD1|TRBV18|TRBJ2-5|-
CASSPTRYGRAGTGGKEETQYF
TGTGCCAGCTCACCCACTCGCTACGGTCGGGCCGGGACAGGGGGCAAGGAAGAGACCCAGTACTTC
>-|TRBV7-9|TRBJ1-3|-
CSSSHREGRMGNTIYF
TGTTCCAGCAGCCACAGAGAGGGGAGGATGGGAAACACCATATATTTT
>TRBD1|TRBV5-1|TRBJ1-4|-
CASSPGQAKGEKLFF
TGCGCCAGCAGCCCCGGACAGGCGAAAGGTGAAAAACTGTTTTTT
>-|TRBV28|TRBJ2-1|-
CASNGTPYNEQFF
TGTGCCAGCAACGGGACTCCATACAATGAGCAGTTCTTC
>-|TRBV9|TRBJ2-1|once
CASSVDSQHHNEQFF
TGTGCCAGCAGCGTAGACTCACAGCATCACAATGAGCAGTTCTTC
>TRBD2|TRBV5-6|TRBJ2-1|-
CASTPQREYYNEQFF
TGTGCCAGCACCCCCCAGCGGGAGTATTACAATGAGCAGTTCTTC
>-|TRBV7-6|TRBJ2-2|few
CASSFVTGELFF
TGTGCCAGCAGCTTCGTAACCGGGGAGCTGTTTTTT
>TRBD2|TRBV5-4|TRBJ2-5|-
CASSYGTSGPRGETQYF
TGTGCCAGCAGCTACGGGACTAGCGGGCCCCGCGGAGAGACCCAGTACTTC
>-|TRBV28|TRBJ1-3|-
CASSFGGSGNTIYF
TGTGCCAGCAGTTTCGGAGGGTCTGGAAACACCATATATTTT
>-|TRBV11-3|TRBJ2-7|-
CASSLALSLPYEQYF
TGTGCCAGCAGCCTCGCCCTCAGTCTTCCTTACGAGCAGTACTTC
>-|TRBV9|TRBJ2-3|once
CASSALADTQYF
TGTGCCAGCAGCGCCCTTGCAGATACGCAGTATTTT
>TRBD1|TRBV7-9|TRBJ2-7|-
CSSSLEDGGKDRGEQYF
TGTTCCAGCAGCTTAGAAGATGGGGGGAAGGACAGGGGCGAGCAGTACTTC
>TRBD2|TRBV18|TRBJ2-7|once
CASSPGLAYSYEQYF
TGTGCCAGCTCACCAGGACTAGCGTACTCCTACGAGCAGTACTTC
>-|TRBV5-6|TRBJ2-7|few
CASSQRGGGIVYEQYF
TGTGCCAGCAGCCAACGTGGGGGGGGCATCGTCTACGAGCAGTACTTC
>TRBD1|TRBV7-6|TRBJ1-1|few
CASSLGPGQGGTEAFF
TGTGCCAGCAGCTTAGGTCCCGGACAGGGAGGCACTGAAGCTTTCTTT
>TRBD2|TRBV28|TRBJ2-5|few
CASRSWALGGEETQYF
TGTGCCAGCAGATCGTGGGCGTTGGGGGGGGAGGAGACCCAGTACTTC
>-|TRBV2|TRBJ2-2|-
CASSRTATNTGELFF
TGTGCCAGCAGTCGGACAGCGACGAACACCGGGGAGCTGTTTTTT
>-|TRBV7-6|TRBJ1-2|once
CASSLSSGGYNGYTF
TGTGCCAGCAGCTTAAGTTCCGGAGGTTATAATGGCTACACCTTC
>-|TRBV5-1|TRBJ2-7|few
CASSLVAGGGYEQYF
TGCGCCAGCAGCTTGGTGGCAGGGGGAGGTTACGAGCAGTACTTC
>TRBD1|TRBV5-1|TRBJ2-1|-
CASSLGQGAKNEQFF
TGCGCCAGCAGCTTGGGACAGGGGGCCAAGAATGAGCAGTTCTTC
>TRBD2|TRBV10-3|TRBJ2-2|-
CAIRAVAGGSNPTGELFF
TGTGCCATCAGGGCCGTAGCGGGAGGGTCTAATCCCACCGGGGAGCTGTTTTTT
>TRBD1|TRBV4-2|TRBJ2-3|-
CASSHARDRGTDTQYF
TGTGCCAGCAGCCACGCCCGGGACAGGGGCACAGATACGCAGTATTTT
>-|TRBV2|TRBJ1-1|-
CASRAGFEAFF
TGTGCCAGCAGAGCGGGGTTTGAAGCTTTCTTT
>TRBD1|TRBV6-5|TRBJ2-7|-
CASSTRGQGTYEQYF
TGTGCCAGCAGTACCCGGGGACAGGGGACCTACGAGCAGTACTTC
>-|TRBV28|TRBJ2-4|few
CASSSLRAVAKNIQYF
TGTGCCAGCAGCTCGTTGAGGGCTGTAGCCAAAAACATTCAGTACTTC
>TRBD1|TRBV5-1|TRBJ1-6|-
CASSPTDRVGGLNSPLHF
TGCGCCAGCAGCCCCACCGACAGGGTGGGGGGACTCAATTCACCCCTCCACTTT
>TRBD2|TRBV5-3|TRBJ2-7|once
CARSLESLAEHYEQYF
TGTGCCAGAAGCTTGGAGTCTCTAGCGGAACACTACGAGCAGTACTTC
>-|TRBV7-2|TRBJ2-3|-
CASSLALGGRTDTQYF
TGTGCCAGCAGCTTAGCGCTCGGGGGAAGGACAGATACGCAGTATTTT
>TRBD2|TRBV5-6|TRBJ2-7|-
CASSPPPGGSVYEQYF
TGTGCCAGCAGCCCCCCCCCTGGCGGGAGTGTATACGAGCAGTACTTC
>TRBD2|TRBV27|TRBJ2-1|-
CASSTGGAYNEQFF
TGTGCCAGCAGCACCGGGGGGGCCTACAATGAGCAGTTCTTC
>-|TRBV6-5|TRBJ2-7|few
CASSTSQGYEQYF
TGTGCCAGCAGTACTTCACAGGGCTACGAGCAGTACTTC
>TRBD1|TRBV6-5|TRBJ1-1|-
CASSRPGQGRAEAFF
TGTGCCAGCAGTCGACCGGGACAGGGGCGCGCTGAAGCTTTCTTT
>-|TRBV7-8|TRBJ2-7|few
CASSLARGYEQYF
TGTGCCAGCAGCTTAGCAAGGGGATACGAGCAGTACTTC
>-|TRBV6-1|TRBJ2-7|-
CAFFFKQKAAYEQYF
TGTGCCTTTTTTTTCAAGCAGAAGGCGGCATACGAGCAGTACTTC